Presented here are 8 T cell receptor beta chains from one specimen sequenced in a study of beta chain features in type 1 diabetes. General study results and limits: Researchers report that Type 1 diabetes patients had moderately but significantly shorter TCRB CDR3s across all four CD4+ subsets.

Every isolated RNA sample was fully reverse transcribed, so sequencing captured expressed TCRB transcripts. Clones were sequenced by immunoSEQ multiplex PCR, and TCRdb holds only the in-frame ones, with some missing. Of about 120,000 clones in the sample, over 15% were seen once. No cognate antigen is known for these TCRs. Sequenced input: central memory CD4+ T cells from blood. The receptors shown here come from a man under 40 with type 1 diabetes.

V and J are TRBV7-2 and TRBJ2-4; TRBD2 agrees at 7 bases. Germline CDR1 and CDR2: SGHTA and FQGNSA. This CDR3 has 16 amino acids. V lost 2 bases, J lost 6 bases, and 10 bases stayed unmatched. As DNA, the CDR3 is TGTGCCAGCAGCTTATCGTCGACAAGCGGGACAAACATTCAGTACTTC. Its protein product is CASSLSSTSGTNIQYF.

The CDR3 protein is CASSPRQIAGETQYF. DNA for the CDR3: TGTGCCAGCTCACCACGCCAGATAGCGGGGGAGACCCAGTACTTC. The chain recombines TRBV18 with TRBJ2-5; 8 nucleotides align to TRBD2. Germline V CDR1 and CDR2: KGHSH, LQKENI. Germline trimming cut 1 base from V and 5 bases from J; bases unmatched to any gene: 6. This CDR3 has 15 residues.

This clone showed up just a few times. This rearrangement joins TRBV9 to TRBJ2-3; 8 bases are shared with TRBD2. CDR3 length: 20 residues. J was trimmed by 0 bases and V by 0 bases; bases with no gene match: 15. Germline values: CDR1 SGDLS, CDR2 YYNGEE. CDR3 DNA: TGTGCCAGCAGCGTAGGGGCTAAGCGGGGGAGCTACCGTAGCACAGATACGCAGTATTTT. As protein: CASSVGAKRGSYRSTDTQYF.

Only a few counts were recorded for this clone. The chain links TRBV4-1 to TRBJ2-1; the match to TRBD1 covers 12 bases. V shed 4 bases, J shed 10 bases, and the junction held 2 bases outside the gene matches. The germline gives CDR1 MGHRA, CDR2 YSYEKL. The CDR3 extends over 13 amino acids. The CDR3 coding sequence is TGCGCCAGCAGCCCGGGGACAGGGGGCGAGCAGTTCTTC. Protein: CASSPGTGGEQFF.

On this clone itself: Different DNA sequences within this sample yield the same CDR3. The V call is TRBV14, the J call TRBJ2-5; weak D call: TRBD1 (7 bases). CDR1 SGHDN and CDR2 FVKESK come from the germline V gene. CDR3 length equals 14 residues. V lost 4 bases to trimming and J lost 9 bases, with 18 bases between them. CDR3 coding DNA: TGTGCCAGCAGCCCCCGGACAGGTCCGGGGGCCCAGTACTTC. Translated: CASSPRTGPGAQYF.

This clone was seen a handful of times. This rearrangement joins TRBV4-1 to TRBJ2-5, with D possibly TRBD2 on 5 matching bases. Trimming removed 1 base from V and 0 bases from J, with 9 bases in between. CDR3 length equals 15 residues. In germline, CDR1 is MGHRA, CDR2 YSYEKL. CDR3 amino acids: CASSQGGANQETQYF. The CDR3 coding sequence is TGCGCCAGCAGCCAAGGGGGAGCGAACCAAGAGACCCAGTACTTC.

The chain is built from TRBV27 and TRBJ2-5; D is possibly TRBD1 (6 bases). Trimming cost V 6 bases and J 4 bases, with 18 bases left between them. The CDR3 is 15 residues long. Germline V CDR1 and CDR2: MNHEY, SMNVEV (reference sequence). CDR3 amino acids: CASRRKGQGPETQYF. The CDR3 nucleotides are TGTGCCAGCAGGAGGAAAGGCCAGGGGCCAGAGACCCAGTACTTC.

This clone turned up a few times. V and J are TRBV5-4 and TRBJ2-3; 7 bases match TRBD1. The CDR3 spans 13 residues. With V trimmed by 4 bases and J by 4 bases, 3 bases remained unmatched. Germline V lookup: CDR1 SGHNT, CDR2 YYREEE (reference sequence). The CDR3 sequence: CASSLQGPDTQYF. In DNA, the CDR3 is TGTGCCAGCAGCCTACAGGGGCCAGATACGCAGTATTTT.